This T cell receptor beta chain was retrieved from a study of blood T cell repertoires in COVID-19. This table comes from immunoSEQ multiplex PCR, and its TCRdb copy is limited to in-frame clones, with some not included. The data contain approximately 280,000 clones, roughly 89% of them singletons. V shed 6 bases, J shed 11 bases, and the junction held 10 bases outside the gene matches. Germline loops: CDR1 SQVTM, CDR2 ANQGSEA. CDR3 length: 12 amino acids. The gene calls are TRBV29-1 and TRBJ2-7; the match to TRBD1 covers 10 bases. The source is a woman younger than 30 with acute COVID-19. Sequenced material: PBMCs or T cells enriched from blood (not recorded which). DNA for the CDR3: TGCAGCGTCCGGGACAGGGGACCCTCGGAGTACTTC. This codes for CSVRDRGPSEYF.